This T cell receptor beta chain was found in a study of blood T cell repertoires in COVID-19. Study-level information: PBMCs, B-cell-depleted T cells, or T cells were the source of the cDNA or gDNA that made up the material.

The V gene's germline CDR1 is SNHLY and CDR2 FYNNEI. The CDR3 length is 12 residues. V was pared by 6 bases and J by 5 bases, with 4 bases of the junction left unmatched. The authors' processing: Amplification of reference gene primers provided the estimated nucleated cell counts. Clones were sequenced by immunoSEQ multiplex PCR, and TCRdb holds only the in-frame ones, with some missing. Clone size and the V and J calls come from that table; the DNA yielded D and trimming. The sample includes fewer than 300,000 clones, approximately 91% of them seen just once. Sequenced material: PBMCs or T cells enriched from blood (not recorded which). This chain uses TRBV2 with TRBJ2-7, with 7 bases identical to TRBD1. The sequence came from a middle-aged woman with acute COVID-19. The CDR3 DNA reads TGTGCCAGCAGGCTACAGGGGAACGAGCAGTACTTC. It yields the protein CASRLQGNEQYF.